This T cell receptor (beta chain) was obtained from a study of cytomegalovirus exposure and HLA in healthy donors. Study findings and constraints: As was reported, the classifier diagnosed cytomegalovirus status with high specificity and sensitivity. Association of a missense DCLRE1C variant with TCR beta V- and J-gene trimming was reported in a later analysis.

PCR used 60 Vbeta primers and 13 Jbeta primers. The assay was immunoSEQ multiplex PCR, and TCRdb's table has in-frame clones only and misses some. The sample includes about 82,000 clones, 80% to 90% of them seen just once. This clone has just one count. What it recognizes is unknown. Other DNA sequences in this sample translate to the same CDR3. In germline, CDR1 is SGHKS, CDR2 YYEKEE (reference sequence). The CDR3 consists of 14 residues. Trimming removed 4 bases at V and 8 bases at J, with 18 bases between. The receptor comes from a man aged 18 to 30 in good health and CMV-seronegative. The chain couples TRBV5-5 to TRBJ1-2; possibly TRBD1 for D (5 bases). The sample comprised PBMCs. CDR3 in amino acids: CASSRRGYTDGYTF. As DNA, the CDR3 is TGTGCCAGCAGCCGTCGGGGGTACACCGACGGCTACACCTTC.